Here is one T cell receptor (beta chain) with its context. Its antigen is unknown. The data were taken from a study of CD8 T cells in Susac syndrome. Random hexamers served to reverse transcribe about 0.5 to 1 ug RNA. The CDR3 of TCR beta was amplified by immunoSEQ multiplex PCR across 54 Vbeta and 13 Jbeta. TCRdb reprocessed the immunoSEQ multiplex PCR reads via MiXCR and lists one record per CDR3 protein. The table shows some 260,000 distinct CDR3 sequences, with approximately 81% occurring only once. Trimming removed 0 bases from V and 6 bases from J, with 11 bases in between. Germline V CDR1 and CDR2: GTSNPN, SVGIG (reference sequence). The CDR3 spans 14 residues. General observations from the study: It was acknowledged in the study that the number of individuals who were included in its TCR sequencing and HLA analysis was relatively small.

Sequencing of TCR beta covered CD8+ and CD4+ T cells obtained from blood. Patients with stable or active relapsing-remitting disease, all of them treatment-naive, made up the multiple sclerosis controls. V is TRBV30 and J is TRBJ2-2; D unclear. Sequencing was performed on CD8+ T cells from PBMCs. This sequence was found in a human donor with multiple sclerosis. The CDR3 DNA reads as TGTGCCTGGAGTGTACTGGATTACGCCGGGGAGCTGTTTTTT. It encodes CAWSVLDYAGELFF.